A single sample gave rise to the 22 T cell receptor beta chains below, sequenced in a study of T cell responses to AZD1222 COVID-19 vaccine. Measured with immunoSEQ multiplex PCR; TCRdb has only the in-frame clones, and not every one. The data contain some 140,000 clones, roughly nine tenths of them singletons. The input for sequencing was peripheral blood, taken on day 0 of MenACWY control vaccination. The receptors derive from an adult in good health.

The rearrangement uses TRBV5-1 and TRBJ1-2, with no clear D. The CDR3 has 13 residues. The V gene's germline CDR1 is SGHRS and CDR2 YFSETQ. V dropped 4 bases and J dropped 2 bases, with 9 bases sitting between them. CDR3 sequence reads: CASSGGQNYGYTF. The CDR3 DNA follows: TGCGCCAGCAGCGGCGGGCAAAACTATGGCTACACCTTC.

The genes are TRBV24-1 and TRBJ1-4; 8 bases line up with TRBD1. The CDR3 has 15 amino acids. J was trimmed by 7 bases and V by 1 base; bases with no gene match: 4. The germline V gene encodes CDR1 KGHDR and CDR2 SFDVKD. CDR3 DNA: TGTGCCACCAGTGATTTAACAACAGGGGGTGAAAAACTGTTTTTT. Its protein is CATSDLTTGGEKLFF.

The chain employs TRBV5-1 and TRBJ2-3; possible D gene TRBD1, 6 bases. V shed 0 bases and J shed 2 bases, with 10 bases lying between them. Looked up from germline, CDR1 is SGHRS and CDR2 is YFSETQ. The CDR3 is 15 residues long. CDR3 coding DNA: TGCGCCAGCAGCTTGGGGACAGCCAACACAGATACGCAGTATTTT. Translating gives CASSLGTANTDTQYF.

The genes are TRBV7-8 and TRBJ1-5, with D tentatively TRBD1 (5 bases). This CDR3 spans 15 amino acids. V lost 1 base, J lost 3 bases, and 10 bases lay in between. Germline V lookup: CDR1 SGHVS, CDR2 FQNEAQ. The CDR3 sequence is CASSLEGGTNQPQHF. Here the CDR3 DNA reads TGTGCCAGCAGCTTAGAGGGTGGGACCAATCAGCCCCAGCATTTT. The full variable domain, completed using reference TRBV7-8 and TRBJ1-5, is GAGVSQSPRYKVAKRGQDVALRCDPISGHVSLFWYQQALGQGPEFLTYFQNEAQLDKSGLPSDRFFAERPEGSVSTLKIQRTQQEDSAVYLCASSLEGGTNQPQHFGDGTRLSIL.

The chain couples TRBV6-5 to TRBJ1-1; 7 nucleotides line up with TRBD1. Trimming took 5 bases from V and 11 from J; bases not matched to a gene: 5. Per germline, CDR1 MNHEY and CDR2 SVGAGI. The CDR3 is 11 residues long. The CDR3 sequence: CASSQGQWAFF. The CDR3 DNA reads as TGTGCCAGCAGTCAGGGACAGTGGGCTTTCTTT.

The V and J genes are TRBV6-5 and TRBJ2-2, with TRBD2 matching 12 bases. The junction had 2 bases not matched to a gene; V was cut back by 7 bases and J by 2 bases. The germline V gene encodes CDR1 MNHEY and CDR2 SVGAGI. The CDR3 contains 15 residues. CDR3 nucleotide sequence: TGTGCCAGCACTAGCGGGGGGGATAACACCGGGGAGCTGTTTTTT. Translating it yields CASTSGGDNTGELFF.

V and J are TRBV6-6 and TRBJ1-4; D may be TRBD1 (5 bases). This CDR3 contains 11 residues. Germline V gene lookup returns CDR1 MNHNY and CDR2 SVGAGI (reference sequence). Trimming took 4 bases from V and 14 from J, leaving 11 bases between them. CDR3 loop: CASSSQEGLFF. The CDR3, as DNA: TGTGCCAGCAGTTCCCAGGAGGGGCTGTTTTTT.

In DNA, the CDR3 is TGTGCCAGCAGCTTCCAGTTGGGCGAGCAGTACTTC. The encoded protein is CASSFQLGEQYF. The chain combines TRBV11-2 with TRBJ2-7; D remains ambiguous. The CDR3 length is 12 residues. Trimming stripped 3 bases from V and 6 bases from J, with 9 bases between. Germline V lookup: CDR1 SGHAT, CDR2 FQNNGV.

This rearrangement joins TRBV9 to TRBJ1-1; TRBD1 matches 8 bases. Germline V CDR1 and CDR2: SGDLS, YYNGEE. This CDR3 is built from 14 residues. V gave up 3 bases and J gave up 3 bases; unmatched junction bases: 4. Here the CDR3 DNA reads TGTGCCAGCAGCGAGACAGGGGTCCACACTGAAGCTTTCTTT. Protein product: CASSETGVHTEAFF.

CDR3: CASSQDGDGDSGNTIYF. For the CDR3, the DNA is TGTGCCAGCAGCCAAGATGGGGACGGTGACTCTGGAAACACCATATATTTT. The chain combines TRBV3-1 (or the pseudogene TRBV3-2) with TRBJ1-3; D may be TRBD1 (5 bases). The CDR3 contains 17 residues. In germline, CDR1 is LGHDT, CDR2 YNNKEL (reference sequence). Trimming removed 0 bases from V and 0 bases from J, with 12 bases in between.

V gene TRBV28 combines with J gene TRBJ2-7; D gene uncertain. The CDR3 extends over 12 amino acids. Looked up from germline, CDR1 is MDHEN and CDR2 is SYDVKM. The CDR3 coding sequence is TGTGCTCAGCAAGGAGTTGACAACGAGCAGTACGTC. Its protein is CAQQGVDNEQYV.

V usage is TRBV28 and J usage is TRBJ2-5; D tentatively fits TRBD1 or TRBD2 (6 bases each). CDR1 and CDR2 from the germline V gene are MDHEN and SYDVKM. V dropped 4 bases and J dropped 10 bases, with 10 bases sitting between them. This CDR3 region has 11 residues. The CDR3 region has the DNA TGTGCCAGCAGTTCCCGGGGGCTCCAGTACTTC. Protein sequence: CASSSRGLQYF.

CDR3: CASSNGQGLNGYTF. CDR3 sequence (DNA): TGCGCCAGCAGCAATGGACAGGGGTTAAATGGCTACACCTTC. J is TRBJ1-2 and V is TRBV5-1; 9 positions agree with TRBD1. This CDR3 spans 14 amino acids. V shed 4 bases and J 6 bases; nucleotides not matched to a gene: 7. Germline V gene lookup returns CDR1 SGHRS and CDR2 YFSETQ. Full variable domain (rest looked up from reference TRBV5-1 and TRBJ1-2): KAGVTQTPRYLIKTRGQQVTLSCSPISGHRSVSWYQQTPGQGLQFLFEYFSETQRNKGNFPGRFSGRQFSNSRSEMNVSTLELGDSALYLCASSNGQGLNGYTFGSGTRLTVV.

The genes are TRBV24-1 and TRBJ2-2; D may be TRBD1 (6 bases). Germline CDR1 and CDR2: KGHDR and SFDVKD. Trimming cost V 2 bases and J 4 bases, with 7 bases left between them. This CDR3 has 14 amino acids. CDR3: CATSDYRATGELFF. CDR3 sequence (DNA): TGTGCCACCAGTGATTACAGGGCCACCGGGGAGCTGTTTTTT.

This chain joins TRBV18 and TRBJ2-7, with D unclear. The CDR3 is 14 amino acids. The ends were cut back, 0 bases at V and 6 bases at J, with 12 bases in the middle. CDR1 and CDR2 from the germline V gene are KGHSH and LQKENI. Here the CDR3 DNA reads TGTGCCAGCTCACCACCGGCGGAAACGAGCGAGCAGTACTTC. As protein: CASSPPAETSEQYF.

The chain uses TRBV19 and TRBJ2-7; no definite D call. The germline CDR1 and CDR2 sequences are LNHDA and SQIVND (reference sequence). The ends were cut back, 1 base at V and 6 bases at J, with 4 bases in the middle. The CDR3 spans 11 residues. In DNA form, the CDR3 reads TGTGCCAGTAGTATAGGAGGCGAGCAGTACTTC. Translated, it gives CASSIGGEQYF. The full variable domain, its missing parts supplied by reference TRBV19 and TRBJ2-7, is DGGITQSPKYLFRKEGQNVTLSCEQNLNHDAMYWYRQDPGQGLRLIYYSQIVNDFQKGDIAEGYSVSREKKESFPLTVTSAQKNPTAFYLCASSIGGEQYFGPGTRLTVT.

The CDR3 reads CASSPGQTEAFF. CDR3 DNA sequence: TGTGCCAGCAGCCCTGGACAGACCGAAGCTTTCTTT. This chain connects TRBV13 to TRBJ1-1, with D possibly TRBD1 on 6 matching bases. V lost 5 bases to trimming and J lost 8 bases, with 12 bases between them. Germline assignment: CDR1 PRHDT and CDR2 FYEKMQ (reference sequence). The CDR3 totals 12 residues.

V gene TRBV13 combines with J gene TRBJ1-2; 12 bases are a match to TRBD1. The V gene's germline CDR1 is PRHDT and CDR2 FYEKMQ (reference sequence). This CDR3 is built from 14 residues. The V and J ends lost 5 bases and 7 bases, in that order; junction bases with no gene match: 5. The CDR3, as DNA: TGTGCCAGCAGCCGCGGGACAGGGGGCCGTGGCTACACCTTC. Translated: CASSRGTGGRGYTF.

This clone turned up a few times. The CDR3 region has the DNA TGTGCCAGCAGCCTACTTCAGGCTGCCACCGGGGAGCTGTTTTTT. Translating gives CASSLLQAATGELFF. The J gene is TRBJ2-2, the V gene TRBV6-2 or TRBV6-3; no reliable D call. With 6 bases removed from V and 4 bases from J, the gap between germline ends came to 15 bases. CDR1 is MNHEY, CDR2 SVGEGT, per germline. CDR3 length: 15 residues.

The gene calls are TRBV5-6 and TRBJ2-7; TRBD1 might be the D (5 bases). The CDR3 totals 13 residues. Germline values: CDR1 SGHDT, CDR2 YYEEEE. Trimming removed 4 bases from V and 3 bases from J, with 11 bases in between. The CDR3 spells CASSRRDSYEQYV. CDR3 in DNA: TGTGCCAGCAGCCGTCGAGACAGCTACGAGCAGTACGTC.

The gene calls are TRBV21-1 and TRBJ1-4. TRBV21-1 is a pseudogene locus. The CDR3 loop spans 13 amino acids. In nucleotides, the CDR3 is TGTGCCAGCTCGATTCGGACTAATGAAAAACTGTTTTTT. Residues: CASSIRTNEKLFF.

A single count supports this clone. The chain has TRBV30 and TRBJ1-2; D remains unclear. The CDR3 is 13 residues long. Germline V lookup: CDR1 GTSNPN, CDR2 SVGIG (reference sequence). The V gene lost 0 bases and the J gene lost 5 bases, with 10 bases spanning the gap. The CDR3 nucleotides read TGTGCCTGGAGTGTACGGCAGAATTATGGCTACACCTTC. It codes for CAWSVRQNYGYTF.